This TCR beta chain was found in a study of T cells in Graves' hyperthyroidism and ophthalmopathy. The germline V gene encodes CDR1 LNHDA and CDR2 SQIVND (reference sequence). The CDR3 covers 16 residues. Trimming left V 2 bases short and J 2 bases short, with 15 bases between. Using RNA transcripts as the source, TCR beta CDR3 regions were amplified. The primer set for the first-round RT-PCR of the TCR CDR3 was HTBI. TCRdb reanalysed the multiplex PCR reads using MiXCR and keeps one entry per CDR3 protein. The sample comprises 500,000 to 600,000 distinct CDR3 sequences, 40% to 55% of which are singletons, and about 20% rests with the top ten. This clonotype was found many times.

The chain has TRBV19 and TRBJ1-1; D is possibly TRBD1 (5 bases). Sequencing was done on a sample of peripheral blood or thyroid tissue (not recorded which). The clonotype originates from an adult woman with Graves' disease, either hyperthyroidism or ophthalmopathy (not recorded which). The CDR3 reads CASSIFGGRINTEAFF. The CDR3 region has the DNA TGTGCCAGTAGTATATTTGGGGGTCGGATAAACACTGAAGCTTTCTTT.